Listed below are T cell receptor beta chains from one sample, sequenced in a study of CD8 T cells in ankylosing spondylitis. TCRdb reanalysed the 5' RACE reads using MiXCR and keeps one entry per CDR3 protein. Of under 55,000 distinct CDR3 sequences in the sample, 6.5% to 9% were seen once. Source material: blood, either unsorted or a sorted T cell fraction (not recorded which). The receptors shown here come from a female donor with ankylosing spondylitis or in good health (not recorded which). The CDR3 runs from the conserved cysteine through the conserved F or W. A D gene is named only where the DNA matches it firmly. Clone size is not always given. Where it is, it says once, few, many or a class for expanded clones.

clone_size,v_call,j_call,d_call,cdr3_nt,cdr3_aa
many,TRBV20-1,TRBJ2-5,.,TGCAGTGCTAGAGACGAGTACTGGGAGACCCAGTACTTC,CSARDEYWETQYF
few,TRBV6-5,TRBJ2-6,.,TGTGTCAGCAGTTACTCGAGTGGGGCCAACGTCCTGACTTTC,CVSSYSSGANVLTF
.,TRBV6-1,TRBJ2-1,.,TGTGCCAGCAGGACCCCACGGGGACACCCCAGAAATGAGCAGTTCTTC,CASRTPRGHPRNEQFF
many,TRBV20-1,TRBJ1-4,.,TGCAGTGCTAGAGGAGGAGGGACTGATGAAAAACTGTTTTTT,CSARGGGTDEKLFF
.,TRBV5-1,TRBJ1-1,TRBD1,TGCGCCAGCAGGGACAGGGTGAACACTGAAGCTTTCTTT,CASRDRVNTEAFF
many,TRBV4-3,TRBJ2-1,TRBD2,TGCGCCAGCAGCCAACGTCACGGGGGGACCTACAATGAGCAGTTCTTC,CASSQRHGGTYNEQFF
.,TRBV20-1,TRBJ1-1,.,TGCAGTGCGCCCTTGAACAATGAAGCTTTCTTT,CSAPLNNEAFF
many,TRBV29-1,TRBJ2-1,.,TGCAGCGTTGATGCGGGGCCGAGGGGCTCCTACAATGAGCAGTTCTTC,CSVDAGPRGSYNEQFF
many,TRBV29-1,TRBJ1-1,.,TGCAGCGTCTCCAGGGTTCTGGTGAACACTGAAGCTTTCTTT,CSVSRVLVNTEAFF
.,TRBV7-8,TRBJ2-3,.,TGTGCCAGCAGCTTAGAGGGGGGAATCACAGATACGCAGTATTTT,CASSLEGGITDTQYF
.,TRBV10-3,TRBJ2-1,TRBD2,TGTGCCATCAGATTAAGCGGGGGCGCAAGCTCCTACAATGAGCAGTTCTTC,CAIRLSGGASSYNEQFF
many,TRBV12-3/TRBV12-4,TRBJ1-2,.,TGTGCCAGCACCTTAGGGGGGGTTGGCTACACCTTC,CASTLGGVGYTF